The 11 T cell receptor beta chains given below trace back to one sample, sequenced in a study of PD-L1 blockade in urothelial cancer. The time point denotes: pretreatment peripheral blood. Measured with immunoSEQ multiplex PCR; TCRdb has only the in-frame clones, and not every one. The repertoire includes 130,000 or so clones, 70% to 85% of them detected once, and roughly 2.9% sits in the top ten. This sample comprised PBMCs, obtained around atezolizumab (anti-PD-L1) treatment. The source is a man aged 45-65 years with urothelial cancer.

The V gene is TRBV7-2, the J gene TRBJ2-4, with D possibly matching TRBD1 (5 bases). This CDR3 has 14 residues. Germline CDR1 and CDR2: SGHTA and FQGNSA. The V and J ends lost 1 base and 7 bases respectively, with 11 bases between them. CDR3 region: CASSLGNRQNIQYF. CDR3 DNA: TGTGCCAGCAGCTTAGGGAACAGACAGAACATTCAGTACTTC.

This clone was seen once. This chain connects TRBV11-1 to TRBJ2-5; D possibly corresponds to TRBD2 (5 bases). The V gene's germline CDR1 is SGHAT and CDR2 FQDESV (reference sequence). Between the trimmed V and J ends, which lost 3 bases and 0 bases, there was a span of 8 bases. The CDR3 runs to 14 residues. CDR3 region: CASSFSTNQETQYF. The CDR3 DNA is TGTGCCAGCAGCTTTTCGACTAACCAAGAGACCCAGTACTTC.

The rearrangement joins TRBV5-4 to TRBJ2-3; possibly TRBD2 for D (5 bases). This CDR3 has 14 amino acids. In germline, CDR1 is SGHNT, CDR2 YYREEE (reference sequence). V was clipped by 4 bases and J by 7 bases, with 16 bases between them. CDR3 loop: CASSPGISVNTQYF. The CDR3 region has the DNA TGTGCCAGCAGCCCGGGGATTAGCGTTAATACGCAGTATTTT. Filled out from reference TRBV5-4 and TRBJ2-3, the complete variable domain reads ETGVTQSPTHLIKTRGQQVTLRCSSQSGHNTVSWYQQALGQGPQFIFQYYREEENGRGNFPPRFSGLQFPNYSSELNVNALELDDSALYLCASSPGISVNTQYFGPGTRLTVL.

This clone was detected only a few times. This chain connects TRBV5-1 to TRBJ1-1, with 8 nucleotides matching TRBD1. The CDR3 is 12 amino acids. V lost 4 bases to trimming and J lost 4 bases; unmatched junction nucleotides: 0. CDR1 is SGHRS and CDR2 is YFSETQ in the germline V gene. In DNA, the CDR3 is TGCGCCAGCAGCACAGGGGGCACTGAAGCTTTCTTT. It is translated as CASSTGGTEAFF.

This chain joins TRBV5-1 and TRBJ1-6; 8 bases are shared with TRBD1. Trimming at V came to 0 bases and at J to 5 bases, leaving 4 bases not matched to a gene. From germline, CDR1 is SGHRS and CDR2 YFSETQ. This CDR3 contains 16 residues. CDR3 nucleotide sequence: TGCGCCAGCAGCTTGGCGACAGGGGCCAATAATTCACCCCTCCACTTT. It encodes CASSLATGANNSPLHF.

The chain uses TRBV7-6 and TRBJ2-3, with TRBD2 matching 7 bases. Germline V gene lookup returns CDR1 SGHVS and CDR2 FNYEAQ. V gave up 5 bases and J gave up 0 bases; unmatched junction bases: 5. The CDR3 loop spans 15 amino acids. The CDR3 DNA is TGTGCCAGCAGCGGTCTAGCGGAAAGCACAGATACGCAGTATTTT. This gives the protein CASSGLAESTDTQYF.

The DNA of the CDR3 is TGTGCCAGCAGCCAACGTTCATTTTCAGCGGGAGTCAACAATGAGCAGTTCTTC. It yields the protein CASSQRSFSAGVNNEQFF. The V gene is TRBV14, the J gene TRBJ2-1; 8 positions match TRBD2. This CDR3 has 18 residues. Trimming cost V 2 bases and J 5 bases; bases outside gene matches: 14. Germline CDR1 reads SGHDN; CDR2 reads FVKESK.

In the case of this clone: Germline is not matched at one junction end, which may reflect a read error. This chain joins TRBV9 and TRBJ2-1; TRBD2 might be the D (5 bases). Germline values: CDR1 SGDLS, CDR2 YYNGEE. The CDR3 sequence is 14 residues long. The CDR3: CASSVAIDYNGQFF. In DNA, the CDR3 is TGTGCCAGCAGCGTAGCTATCGACTACAATGGGCAGTTCTTC.

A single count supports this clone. CDR3 amino acids: CASSFPGQAIYGYTF. The CDR3 DNA sequence: TGTGCCAGCAGTTTCCCGGGACAGGCCATCTATGGCTACACCTTC. This chain links TRBV5-5 with TRBJ1-2, with 8 bases aligning to TRBD1. CDR1 SGHKS and CDR2 YYEKEE come from the germline V gene (reference sequence). This CDR3 contains 15 residues. After removal of 5 bases from V and 4 bases from J, the junction contained 10 bases not matched to a gene.

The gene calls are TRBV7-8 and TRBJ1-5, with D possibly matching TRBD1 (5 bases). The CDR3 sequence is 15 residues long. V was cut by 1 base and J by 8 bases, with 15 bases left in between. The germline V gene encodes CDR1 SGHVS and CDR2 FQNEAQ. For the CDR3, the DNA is TGTGCCAGCAGCTTAGATCAGGGTCTTAGGAAGCCCCAGCATTTT. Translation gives CASSLDQGLRKPQHF.

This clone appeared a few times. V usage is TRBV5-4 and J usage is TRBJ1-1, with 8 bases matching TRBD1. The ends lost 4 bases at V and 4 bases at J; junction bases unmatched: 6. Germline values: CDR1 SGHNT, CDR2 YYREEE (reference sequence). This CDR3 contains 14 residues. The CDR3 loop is CASSDLTGGTEAFF. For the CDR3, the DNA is TGTGCCAGCAGCGACCTAACAGGGGGCACTGAAGCTTTCTTT.